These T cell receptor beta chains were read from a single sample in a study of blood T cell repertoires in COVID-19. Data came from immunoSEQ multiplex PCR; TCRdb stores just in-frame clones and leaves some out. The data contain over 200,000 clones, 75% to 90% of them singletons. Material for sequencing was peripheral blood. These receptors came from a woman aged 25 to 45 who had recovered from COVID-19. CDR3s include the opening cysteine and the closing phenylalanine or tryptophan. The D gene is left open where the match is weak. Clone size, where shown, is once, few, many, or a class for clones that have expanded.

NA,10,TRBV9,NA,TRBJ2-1,CASSGEVQFF,TGTGCCAGCAGCGGAGAGGTGCAGTTCTTC
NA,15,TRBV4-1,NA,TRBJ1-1,CASSQDPGGYTEAFF,TGCGCCAGCAGCCAAGATCCGGGGGGATACACTGAAGCTTTCTTT
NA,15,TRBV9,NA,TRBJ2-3,CASSVTGLVTDTQYF,TGTGCCAGCAGCGTAACGGGACTCGTCACAGATACGCAGTATTTT
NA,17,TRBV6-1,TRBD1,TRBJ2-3,CASSEIQGQGVTDTQYF,TGTGCCAGCAGTGAAATTCAGGGACAGGGGGTAACAGATACGCAGTATTTT
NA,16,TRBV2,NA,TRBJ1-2,CASSEASVRGKHGYTF,TGTGCCAGCAGTGAAGCATCGGTAAGGGGAAAGCATGGCTACACCTTC
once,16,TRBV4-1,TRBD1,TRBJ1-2,CASSPVTNRGVDGYTF,TGCGCCAGCAGCCCGGTGACAAACAGGGGGGTAGACGGCTACACCTTC
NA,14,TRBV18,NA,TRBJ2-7,CASSPPGWSYEQYF,TGTGCCAGCTCACCTCCAGGATGGTCCTACGAGCAGTACTTC
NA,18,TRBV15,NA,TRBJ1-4,CATSSDSLDIATNEKLFF,TGTGCCACCAGCAGCGACTCACTGGACATTGCAACTAATGAAAAACTGTTTTTT
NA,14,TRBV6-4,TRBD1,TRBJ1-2,CASSDGNPGQGYTF,TGTGCCAGCAGCGACGGTAATCCGGGACAGGGTTACACCTTC
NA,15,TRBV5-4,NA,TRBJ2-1,CASSLTRGAHNEQFF,TGTGCCAGCAGCTTGACCAGGGGAGCCCACAATGAGCAGTTCTTC
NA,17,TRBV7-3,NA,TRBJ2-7,CASSSRADSGRGGEQYF,TGTGCCAGCAGCTCACGGGCCGATAGCGGGCGAGGGGGCGAGCAGTACTTC
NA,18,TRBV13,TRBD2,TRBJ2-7,CASSYLTSGGPHTYEQYF,TGTGCCAGCAGCTACCTGACTAGCGGGGGCCCTCATACCTACGAGCAGTACTTC
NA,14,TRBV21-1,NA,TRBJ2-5,CASSERGAQETQYF,TGTGCCAGCAGCGAACGGGGGGCTCAAGAGACCCAGTACTTC
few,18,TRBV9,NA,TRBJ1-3,CASSPRGWTETSGNTIYF,TGTGCCAGCAGCCCTAGGGGCTGGACCGAGACCTCTGGAAACACCATATATTTT
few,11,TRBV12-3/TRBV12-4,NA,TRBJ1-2,CASSQEEGYTF,TGTGCCAGCAGTCAGGAGGAGGGCTACACCTTC
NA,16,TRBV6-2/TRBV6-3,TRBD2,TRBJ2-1,CASSYSLAGGMDEQFF,TGTGCCAGCAGTTACTCTCTAGCGGGGGGTATGGATGAGCAGTTCTTC
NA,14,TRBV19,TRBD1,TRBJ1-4,CASSLGQGTEKLFF,TGTGCCAGTAGCCTCGGACAGGGTACCGAAAAACTGTTTTTT
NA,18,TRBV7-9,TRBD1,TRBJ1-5,CASSSGQGGVYSNQPQHF,TGTGCCAGCAGCTCTGGACAGGGAGGGGTCTATAGCAATCAGCCCCAGCATTTT
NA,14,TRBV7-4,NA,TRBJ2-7,CASSGSGVSYEQYF,TGTGCCAGCAGCGGATCCGGGGTCTCCTACGAGCAGTACTTC
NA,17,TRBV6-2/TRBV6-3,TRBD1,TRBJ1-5,CASSYARAGGSNQPQHF,TGTGCCAGCAGTTACGCCCGGGCAGGGGGAAGCAATCAGCCCCAGCATTTT
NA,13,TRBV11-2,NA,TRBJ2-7,CASSFSTGDEQYF,TGTGCCAGCAGCTTCTCTACAGGTGACGAGCAGTACTTC
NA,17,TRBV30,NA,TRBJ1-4,CAWSRRWTGTTNEKLFF,TGTGCCTGGAGCCGCCGATGGACGGGGACAACTAATGAAAAACTGTTTTTT
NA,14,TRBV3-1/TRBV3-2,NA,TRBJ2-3,CASSPQGSTDTQYF,TGTGCCAGCAGCCCACAGGGTAGCACAGATACGCAGTATTTT
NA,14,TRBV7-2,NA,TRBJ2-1,CASSSGGTYNEQFF,TGTGCCAGCAGCTCAGGGGGGACGTACAATGAGCAGTTCTTC
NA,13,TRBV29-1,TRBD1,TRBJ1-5,CSVGQGADQPQHF,TGCAGCGTTGGACAGGGGGCTGATCAGCCCCAGCATTTT
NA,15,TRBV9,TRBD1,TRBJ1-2,CASSVADREFSGYTF,TGTGCCAGCAGCGTAGCGGACAGGGAGTTCTCTGGCTACACCTTC
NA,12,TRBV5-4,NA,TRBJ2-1,CASSLEGVEQFF,TGTGCCAGCAGCTTGGAGGGGGTTGAGCAGTTCTTC
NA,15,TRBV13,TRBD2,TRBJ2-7,CASSQLGGVFYEQYF,TGTGCCAGCAGCCAACTGGGGGGGGTGTTCTACGAGCAGTACTTC
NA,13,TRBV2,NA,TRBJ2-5,CASSDERRETQYF,TGTGCCAGCAGTGATGAGCGTAGGGAGACCCAGTACTTC
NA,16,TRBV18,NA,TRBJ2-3,CASSPRTISSTDTQYF,TGTGCCAGCTCACCACGGACTATATCTAGCACAGATACGCAGTATTTT
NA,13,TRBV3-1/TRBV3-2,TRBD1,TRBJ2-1,CASSQEGTAFGFF,TGTGCCAGCAGCCAAGAAGGGACAGCCTTTGGGTTCTTC
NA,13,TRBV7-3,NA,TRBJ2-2,CASSSSPTGELFF,TGTGCCAGCAGCTCCAGTCCCACCGGGGAGCTGTTTTTT
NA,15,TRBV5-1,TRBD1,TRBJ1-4,CASSSGDRGPEKLFF,TGCGCCAGCAGCTCTGGAGACAGGGGGCCTGAAAAACTGTTTTTT
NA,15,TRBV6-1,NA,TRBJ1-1,CASSETGLMNTEAFF,TGTGCCAGCAGTGAAACGGGACTTATGAACACTGAAGCTTTCTTT
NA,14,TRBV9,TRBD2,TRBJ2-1,CASSRRLAADEQFF,TGTGCCAGCAGCCGCCGACTAGCGGCCGATGAGCAGTTCTTC
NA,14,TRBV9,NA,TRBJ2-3,CASSVGGDSDTQYF,TGTGCCAGCAGCGTAGGCGGGGACTCAGATACGCAGTATTTT
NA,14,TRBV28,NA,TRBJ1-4,CASSLIGGNEKLFF,TGTGCCAGCAGTCTGATCGGGGGGAACGAAAAACTGTTTTTT
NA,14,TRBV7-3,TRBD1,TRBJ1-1,CASSHRDRGTEAFF,TGTGCCAGCAGCCACCGGGACAGGGGCACTGAAGCTTTCTTT
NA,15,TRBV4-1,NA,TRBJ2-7,CASSQAKTGSYEQYF,TGCGCCAGCAGCCAAGCAAAGACAGGTTCCTACGAGCAGTACTTC
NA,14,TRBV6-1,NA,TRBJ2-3,CASSDSGWTDTQYF,TGTGCCAGCAGTGACAGCGGGTGGACAGATACGCAGTATTTT
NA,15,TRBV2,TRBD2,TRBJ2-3,CASSKTSGGADTQYF,TGTGCCAGCAGTAAAACTAGCGGGGGGGCAGATACGCAGTATTTT
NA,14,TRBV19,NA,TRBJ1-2,CASSIPPDNYGYTF,TGTGCCAGTAGTATACCTCCAGATAACTATGGCTACACCTTC